What follows are 3 T cell receptor beta chains derived from one specimen sequenced in a study of cytotoxic CD8 clonotypes in ibrutinib-treated CLL. Repertoires were generated with immunoSEQ multiplex PCR, while TCRdb's copy carries only in-frame clones and drops some. The table records under 300,000 clones, 60% to 75% of them present only once. This specimen consisted of PBMCs, obtained after 24 months of ibrutinib treatment. The receptors derive from a human donor with chronic lymphocytic leukemia.

The V call is TRBV5-5, the J call TRBJ1-1; TRBD1 matches at 8 bases. CDR3 length equals 12 residues. Germline CDR1 reads SGHKS; CDR2 reads YYEKEE (reference sequence). V trimming: 2 bases; J trimming: 10 bases; junction bases outside the gene matches: 4. The CDR3: CASSLSGGRAFF. Written as DNA, the CDR3 is TGTGCCAGCAGCTTATCAGGGGGCCGAGCTTTCTTT.

The J gene is TRBJ2-2, the V gene TRBV10-1; perhaps TRBD2 as D (6 bases). From germline, CDR1 is WNHNN and CDR2 SYGVQD (reference sequence). Trimming pared 8 bases from V and 0 bases from J, leaving 13 bases between. CDR3 length: 15 amino acids. The chain's CDR3 is CASRAGTANTGELFF. In DNA, the CDR3 is TGCGCCAGCCGCGCCGGGACTGCGAACACCGGGGAGCTGTTTTTT.

The sample holds a few counts of this clone. This chain connects TRBV2 to TRBJ2-7; D possibly corresponds to TRBD1 (6 bases). Germline assignment: CDR1 SNHLY and CDR2 FYNNEI. CDR3 length equals 13 residues. The V gene lost 5 bases and the J gene lost 3 bases, with 11 bases spanning the gap. The CDR3 region is CASSKGQHYEQYF. The DNA for the CDR3 is TGTGCCAGCAGTAAGGGACAACACTACGAGCAGTACTTC.